The clone carrying this T cell receptor (beta chain) was observed at least ten times. This record comes from a study of human T cells and chemical hapten exposure. TCRdb re-called the RACE reads with MiXCR, one entry per CDR3 protein. The data hold approximately 120,000 distinct CDR3 sequences, with 9% to 9.5% observed a single time. Indicated time point: patch test 2, 6 weeks after DPC sensitization. As for treatment: therapeutic diphenylcyclopropenone sensitization with weekly scalp DPC. The sequencing here drew on whole blood, taken in connection with sensitization to the hapten diphenylcyclopropenone (DPC). The TCR originated in a woman aged 40 to 50 with alopecia areata. Some clones in this sample may be carry-over from other donors' samples.

DNA of the CDR3: TGTGCCAGCAGCTCGAGGGTACTCACTGAAGCTTTCTTT. Translated: CASSSRVLTEAFF. The chain links TRBV11-1 to TRBJ1-1; D is unresolved. The CDR3 is 13 amino acids. Germline loops: CDR1 SGHAT, CDR2 FQDESV (reference sequence). Trimming pared 4 bases from V and 4 bases from J, leaving 10 bases between.